Following are 21 T cell receptor beta chains from one sample sequenced in a study of technical replicates of blood from a handful of donors. The data were produced by immunoSEQ multiplex PCR, yet TCRdb's version contains in-frame clones alone and is incomplete. The sample has fewer than 80,000 clones, approximately 86% seen once. The sequenced sample consisted of PBMCs. The receptors originated from a human donor in good health. Some clones in this sample may be carry-over from other donors' samples.

This clone occurred a few times. The J gene is TRBJ2-2, the V gene TRBV5-6, with TRBD2 as a possible D gene (5 bases). Germline values: CDR1 SGHDT, CDR2 YYEEEE. This CDR3 region has 15 residues. V gave up 0 bases and J gave up 1 base, with 7 bases separating them. CDR3 amino acids: CASSLAEENTGELFF. The CDR3 DNA sequence: TGTGCCAGCAGCTTGGCGGAGGAGAACACCGGGGAGCTGTTTTTT.

This sequence joins TRBV2 and TRBJ2-7; D may be TRBD2 (6 bases). The CDR3 loop spans 13 amino acids. The V end lost 7 bases, the J end lost 3 bases, and 13 bases lay between the germline ends. Germline-derived CDR1 and CDR2 are SNHLY and FYNNEI. The CDR3 loop reads CASNGAGNYEQYF. CDR3 bases: TGTGCCAGCAATGGGGCGGGGAACTACGAGCAGTACTTC.

A few counts support this clone. J is TRBJ2-3 and V is TRBV6-4, with TRBD1 matching 9 bases. The germline CDR1 and CDR2 sequences are MRHNA and SNTAGT. V gave up 2 bases and J gave up 0 bases; unmatched junction bases: 0. This CDR3 is built from 15 residues. In DNA form, the CDR3 reads TGTGCCAGCAGTGACGGGACAGGGAGCACAGATACGCAGTATTTT. As protein: CASSDGTGSTDTQYF.

This chain joins TRBV19 and TRBJ1-2, with 7 bases matching TRBD1. The CDR3 runs 15 residues. The V gene end was trimmed by 7 bases and the J gene end by 8 bases; junction bases not matched to a gene: 16. Germline CDR1 is LNHDA and CDR2 is SQIVND (reference sequence). Here the CDR3 DNA reads TGTGCCAGTATCGACTGGGACAGCCCTAATCTGGGCTACACCTTC. Translating it yields CASIDWDSPNLGYTF.

This clone was detected only a few times. The V call is TRBV7-3, the J call TRBJ2-1; D possibly corresponds to TRBD2 (5 bases). V gave up 0 bases and J gave up 5 bases, with 11 bases separating them. This CDR3 is built from 15 residues. Germline V CDR1 and CDR2: SGHTA, FQGTGA. The CDR3 region has the DNA TGTGCCAGCAGCTTAACGGAGGACCGACACAATGAGCAGTTCTTC. Encoded protein: CASSLTEDRHNEQFF.

The chain has TRBV27 and TRBJ1-5, with 8 bases aligning to TRBD1. CDR3 length: 15 residues. CDR1 MNHEY and CDR2 SMNVEV come from the germline V gene (reference sequence). V lost 1 base, J lost 5 bases, and 4 bases stayed unmatched. CDR3 in amino acids: CASSLLSTGDQPQHF. The CDR3 nucleotides read TGTGCCAGCAGTTTATTATCGACAGGGGATCAGCCCCAGCATTTT.

The chain carries TRBV19 and TRBJ2-3, with 8 bases lining up with TRBD2. V trimming: 5 bases; J trimming: 2 bases; junction bases outside the gene matches: 15. This CDR3 comprises 18 residues. Per the germline V gene, CDR1 is LNHDA and CDR2 is SQIVND (reference sequence). The CDR3 bases are TGTGCCAGTAGTTCCTTACTCCCCCGCGGGAGGTACACAGATACGCAGTATTTT. Translation gives CASSSLLPRGRYTDTQYF.

This rearrangement joins TRBV6-4 to TRBJ1-6, with TRBD1 matching 8 bases. This CDR3 has 16 amino acids. V lost 1 base, J lost 10 bases, and 9 bases stayed unmatched. The germline V gene encodes CDR1 MRHNA and CDR2 SNTAGT. In DNA form, the CDR3 reads TGTGCCAGCAGTGACTTACCAGGGGGCGCAGGATCACCCCTCCACTTT. Translation: CASSDLPGGAGSPLHF.

CDR3 region: CASSWGGTKETQYF. The CDR3 bases are TGTGCCAGCAGCTGGGGGGGGACAAAAGAGACCCAGTACTTC. The V call is TRBV5-6, the J call TRBJ2-5, with D possibly TRBD2 on 7 matching bases. Trimming cost V 3 bases and J 3 bases, with 12 bases left between them. Germline V lookup: CDR1 SGHDT, CDR2 YYEEEE. CDR3 length: 14 amino acids.

The chain carries TRBV6-5 and TRBJ2-5, with D perhaps TRBD1 (6 bases). The V gene lost 3 bases and the J gene lost 4 bases, with 9 bases spanning the gap. The CDR3 contains 13 residues. Germline assignment: CDR1 MNHEY and CDR2 SVGAGI. This chain's CDR3 is CASSYGGRETQYF. CDR3 nucleotide sequence: TGTGCCAGCAGTTATGGGGGCCGAGAGACCCAGTACTTC.

This chain uses TRBV25-1 with TRBJ2-6; D uncertain. The germline CDR1 and CDR2 sequences are MGHDK and SYGVNS. The CDR3 consists of 15 residues. V lost 4 bases to trimming and J lost 1 base, with 8 bases between them. CDR3 coding DNA: TGTGCCAGCAGTGGACTTAAATCTGGGGCCAACGTCCTGACTTTC. It is translated as CASSGLKSGANVLTF.

This clone was seen once. The chain uses TRBV5-4 and TRBJ1-4; D is unresolved. Germline V gene lookup returns CDR1 SGHNT and CDR2 YYREEE (reference sequence). Trimming removed 2 bases at V and 3 bases at J, with 8 bases between. The CDR3 loop spans 14 amino acids. CDR3 coding DNA: TGTGCCAGCAGCTTATGGGAGGCTAATGAAAAACTGTTTTTT. This translates into CASSLWEANEKLFF.

This chain links TRBV2 with TRBJ1-2; D not certain. CDR3 size: 15 residues. Trimming took 5 bases from V and 4 from J, leaving 17 bases between them. Germline V gene sequence: CDR1 SNHLY, CDR2 FYNNEI. As DNA, the CDR3 is TGTGCCAGCAGTTCTCTCGGGAGGATGGGCTATGGCTACACCTTC. Protein: CASSSLGRMGYGYTF.

The V and J genes are TRBV25-1 and TRBJ2-1; D uncertain. Germline CDR1 reads MGHDK; CDR2 reads SYGVNS. This CDR3 comprises 13 residues. The germline V and J ends were trimmed by 3 bases and 3 bases, with 6 bases remaining between them. In nucleotides, the CDR3 is TGTGCCAGCAGTGACCCGAGCTACAATGAGCAGTTCTTC. It specifies CASSDPSYNEQFF.

The sample holds a few counts of this clone. The CDR3 spells CASSRNYNTEAFF. In nucleotides, the CDR3 is TGCGCCAGCAGCCGTAACTATAACACTGAAGCTTTCTTT. The gene calls are TRBV5-1 and TRBJ1-1; D not certain. V lost 4 bases and J 2 bases, leaving 9 bases between the germline ends. From germline, CDR1 is SGHRS and CDR2 YFSETQ. The CDR3 is 13 amino acids.

The chain has TRBV30 and TRBJ2-2; 7 positions agree with TRBD1. V gave up 4 bases and J gave up 2 bases; unmatched junction bases: 4. Germline V lookup: CDR1 GTSNPN, CDR2 SVGIG (reference sequence). CDR3 length: 14 amino acids. CDR3: CAWIQGVNTGELFF. CDR3 bases: TGTGCCTGGATTCAGGGGGTCAACACCGGGGAGCTGTTTTTT.

The V and J genes are TRBV5-1 and TRBJ2-2; TRBD1 agrees at 9 bases. The germline V gene encodes CDR1 SGHRS and CDR2 YFSETQ. Trimming at V came to 3 bases and at J to 6 bases, leaving 6 bases not matched to a gene. This CDR3 region has 15 residues. The CDR3: CASSSDRGGSGELFF. In DNA, the CDR3 is TGCGCCAGCAGCTCGGACAGGGGAGGTTCCGGGGAGCTGTTTTTT.

CDR3 protein: CASRDRRGQPQHF. As DNA, the CDR3 is TGTGCCAGCAGGGATCGGAGGGGTCAGCCCCAGCATTTT. V is TRBV6-1 and J is TRBJ1-5; D might be TRBD1 (5 bases). The CDR3 is 13 amino acids. Germline V gene data show CDR1 as MNHNS and CDR2 as SASEGT. Trimming took 6 bases from V and 6 from J, leaving 12 bases between them.

This clone came up once. The chain has TRBV4-1 and TRBJ2-7; no definite D call. CDR3 length equals 15 residues. The V and J ends lost 7 bases and 0 bases respectively, with 16 bases between them. Germline CDR1 reads MGHRA; CDR2 reads YSYEKL. Here the CDR3 DNA reads TGCGCCAGCAACCCGACTTTTTCAAGCTCCTACGAGCAGTACTTC. Translation: CASNPTFSSSYEQYF.

The chain employs TRBV7-8 and TRBJ2-2, with TRBD1 identical over 7 bases. Unmatched junction bases numbered 6, after V lost 5 bases and J lost 6 bases. This CDR3 contains 14 residues. The germline CDR1 and CDR2 sequences are SGHVS and FQNEAQ. CDR3 DNA: TGTGCCAGCAGCGAGAGAAGGGGGCCCGGGGAGCTGTTTTTT. Its translation: CASSERRGPGELFF.

The rearrangement uses TRBV5-6 and TRBJ1-4; D perhaps matches TRBD1 (6 bases). This CDR3 has 16 amino acids. Trimming removed 0 bases from V and 8 bases from J, with 17 bases in between. Germline V gene sequence: CDR1 SGHDT, CDR2 YYEEEE. CDR3 residues: CASSLASWDTEEKLFF. CDR3 nucleotides: TGTGCCAGCAGCTTGGCCTCGTGGGACACTGAGGAAAAACTGTTTTTT.